The present T cell receptor (beta chain) was sequenced within a study of neoadjuvant nivolumab and ipilimumab in lung cancer. Repertoires were generated with immunoSEQ multiplex PCR, while TCRdb's copy carries only in-frame clones and drops some. The sample has 15,000 to 20,000 clones, less than 85% seen once. Study findings and constraints: Resected tumors had greater TCR richness and clonality than uninvolved lung. Only two of four nivolumab-treated tumors gained richness and clonality by surgery. Pretherapy blood TCR richness correlated positively with resected tumor richness.

The table lists this clone with a count of one. The antigen is undetermined. J lost 7 bases, V lost 4 bases, and 11 bases had no gene match. The CDR3 runs to 16 residues. Germline assignment: CDR1 MNHEY and CDR2 SVGAGI. The chain uses TRBV6-5 and TRBJ2-1; 9 positions match TRBD2. The sequenced sample was tumor tissue, obtained after neoadjuvant nivolumab, alone or with ipilimumab, at or shortly before surgery. This sequence originates from an adult with non-small cell lung cancer. The CDR3 loop is CASSFSGGGASNEQFF. The CDR3 DNA sequence: TGTGCCAGCAGTTTCAGCGGCGGGGGGGCATCGAATGAGCAGTTCTTC.